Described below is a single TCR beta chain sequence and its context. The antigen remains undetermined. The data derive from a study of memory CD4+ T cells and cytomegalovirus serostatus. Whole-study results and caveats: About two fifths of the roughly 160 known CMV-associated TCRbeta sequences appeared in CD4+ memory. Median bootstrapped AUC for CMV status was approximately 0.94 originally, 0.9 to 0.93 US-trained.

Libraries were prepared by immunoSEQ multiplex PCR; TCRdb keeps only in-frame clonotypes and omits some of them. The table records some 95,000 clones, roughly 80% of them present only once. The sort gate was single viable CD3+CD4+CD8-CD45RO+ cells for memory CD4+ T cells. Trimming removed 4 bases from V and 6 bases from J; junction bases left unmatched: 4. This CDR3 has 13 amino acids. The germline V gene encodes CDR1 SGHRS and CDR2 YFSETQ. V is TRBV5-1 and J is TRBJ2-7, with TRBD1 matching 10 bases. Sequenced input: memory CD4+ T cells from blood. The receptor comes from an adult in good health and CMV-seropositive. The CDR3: CASSPRDRGEQYF. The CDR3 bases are TGCGCCAGCAGCCCCCGGGACAGGGGCGAGCAGTACTTC.